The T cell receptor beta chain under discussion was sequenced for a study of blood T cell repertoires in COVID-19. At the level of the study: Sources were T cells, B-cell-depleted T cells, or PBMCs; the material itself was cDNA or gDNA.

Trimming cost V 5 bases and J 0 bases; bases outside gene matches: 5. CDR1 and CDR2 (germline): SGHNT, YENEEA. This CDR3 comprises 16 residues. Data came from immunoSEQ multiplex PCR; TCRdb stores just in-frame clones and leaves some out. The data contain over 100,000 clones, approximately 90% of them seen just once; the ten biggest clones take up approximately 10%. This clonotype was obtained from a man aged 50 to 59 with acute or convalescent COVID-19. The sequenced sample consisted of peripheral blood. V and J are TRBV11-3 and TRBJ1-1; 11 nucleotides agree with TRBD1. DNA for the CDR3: TGTGCCAGCAGCCATGGACAGGGGGCTATGAACACTGAAGCTTTCTTT. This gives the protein CASSHGQGAMNTEAFF.